Presented here are 24 T cell receptor beta chains from one specimen sequenced in a study of T-cell memory formation after mild COVID-19. TCRdb independently ran MiXCR on the 5' RACE reads; one entry per CDR3 protein. The data contain 30,000 to 45,000 distinct CDR3 sequences, roughly 11% of them singletons. Source material: PBMCs or a T cell subset sorted from them (not recorded which). These receptor sequences come from a man younger than 30 who had mild COVID-19 (a few samples of this study predate the infection). Cell type and time point are not known.

Ten or more counts support this clonotype. The chain has TRBV5-5 and TRBJ2-7; the D gene is possibly TRBD1 (6 bases). The germline V and J ends were trimmed by 4 bases and 7 bases, with 15 bases remaining between them. This CDR3 spans 13 amino acids. CDR1 and CDR2 from the germline V gene are SGHKS and YYEKEE (reference sequence). The CDR3 is CASSRPDSWEQYV. CDR3 DNA: TGTGCCAGCAGCCGACCGGACAGTTGGGAGCAGTACGTC.

The sample holds many counts of this clonotype. CDR3 loop: CASSVAGRSSYEQYV. The CDR3, as DNA: TGTGCCAGCAGTGTAGCGGGGCGAAGCTCCTACGAGCAGTACGTC. The V call is TRBV28, the J call TRBJ2-7; 8 bases are a match to TRBD2. This CDR3 has 15 amino acids. With 5 bases clipped from V and 0 bases from J, the junction kept 6 bases outside the gene matches. CDR1 and CDR2 from the germline V gene are MDHEN and SYDVKM.

The V and J genes are TRBV30 and TRBJ1-2, with D uncertain. Germline CDR1 GTSNPN, CDR2 SVGIG (reference sequence). The CDR3 extends over 15 amino acids. Trimming took off 1 base at V and 8 bases at J, with 20 bases between the two ends. The CDR3 DNA is TGTGCCTGGAGTGCCCGGGAAGAGGGTGGATGGGGCTACACCTTC. Translated, it gives CAWSAREEGGWGYTF.

In its sample, this clonotype was seen many times. The J gene is TRBJ2-5, the V gene TRBV5-1, with TRBD1 matching over 7 bases. Germline assignment: CDR1 SGHRS and CDR2 YFSETQ. The CDR3 is 14 residues long. The ends lost 6 bases at V and 0 bases at J; junction bases unmatched: 5. This CDR3 is CASTPDRDQETQYF. The CDR3 nucleotides are TGCGCCAGCACTCCCGACAGGGACCAAGAGACCCAGTACTTC.

This clonotype was counted at least ten times. The V gene is TRBV9, the J gene TRBJ2-1; TRBD1 matches 8 bases. In germline, CDR1 is SGDLS, CDR2 YYNGEE. V was pared by 6 bases and J by 2 bases, with 4 bases of the junction left unmatched. The CDR3 runs to 14 residues. The CDR3 coding sequence is TGTGCCAGCACCCCACAGGGGGCCTACAATGAGCAGTTCTTC. Protein: CASTPQGAYNEQFF.

This clonotype was recorded many times. The chain has TRBV7-2 and TRBJ2-5; no clear D gene. Trimming stripped 1 base from V and 1 base from J, with 1 base between. Germline CDR1 reads SGHTA; CDR2 reads FQGNSA. There are 12 residues in the CDR3. CDR3 amino acids: CASSLVQETQYF. CDR3 in DNA: TGTGCCAGCAGCTTAGTCCAAGAGACCCAGTACTTC.

This clonotype was observed a handful of times. The chain employs TRBV5-4 and TRBJ2-2; unclear D gene. V dropped 3 bases and J dropped 0 bases, with 9 bases sitting between them. The germline gives CDR1 SGHNT, CDR2 YYREEE (reference sequence). The CDR3 covers 15 residues. The CDR3 nucleotides are TGTGCCAGCAGCTCCGAAGTGGCGAACACCGGGGAGCTGTTTTTT. Translated, it gives CASSSEVANTGELFF.

This clonotype was recorded at least ten times. V and J are TRBV7-3 and TRBJ2-2; D is possibly TRBD1 (6 bases). Trimming cost V 5 bases and J 2 bases, with 9 bases left between them. This CDR3 spans 14 amino acids. Germline V gene data show CDR1 as SGHTA and CDR2 as FQGTGA. CDR3 nucleotide sequence: TGTGCCAGCAGCCCCGGGACAAACACCGGGGAGCTGTTTTTT. Translated: CASSPGTNTGELFF.

The table lists this clonotype with a few counts. V usage is TRBV24-1 and J usage is TRBJ2-6; D is unclear. The V end lost 2 bases, the J end lost 0 bases, and 13 bases lay between the germline ends. This CDR3 contains 18 residues. Germline assignment: CDR1 KGHDR and CDR2 SFDVKD. The CDR3 DNA is TGTGCCACCAGTGATTCGGCACTCGCCTCCTCTGGGGCCAACGTCCTGACTTTC. Its translation is CATSDSALASSGANVLTF.

This clonotype was counted at least ten times. One junction end disagrees with the germline gene, perhaps due to a read error. The V and J genes are TRBV7-9 and TRBJ2-7; D possibly uses TRBD1 or TRBD2 (5 bases each). This CDR3 is built from 12 residues. Germline V lookup: CDR1 SEHNR, CDR2 FQNEAQ (reference sequence). In nucleotides, the CDR3 is TGTGCCAGCAGCCGCTCCGGGGCAGCTCTCTTCTTC. Its protein product is CASSRSGAALFF. Drawing the rest from reference TRBV7-9 and TRBJ2-7, the complete variable domain is DTGVSQNPRHKITKRGQNVTFRCDPISEHNRLYWYRQTLGQGPEFLTYFQNEAQLEKSRLLSDRFSAERPKGSFSTLEIQRTEQGDSAMYLCASSRSGAALFFGPGTRLTVT.

This clonotype was seen a handful of times. This chain uses TRBV10-3 with TRBJ1-6; weak D call: TRBD1 (5 bases). The CDR3 totals 15 residues. Germline CDR1 ENHRY, CDR2 SYGVKD. Trimming took off 2 bases at V and 9 bases at J, with 14 bases between the two ends. The CDR3 region is CAISEGGYRVSPLHF. The CDR3, as DNA: TGTGCCATCAGTGAGGGGGGTTATAGAGTTTCACCCCTCCACTTT.

This clonotype appeared a few times. The chain employs TRBV14 and TRBJ2-7; D perhaps matches TRBD2 (5 bases). Germline V lookup: CDR1 SGHDN, CDR2 FVKESK. V was cut by 1 base and J by 3 bases, with 13 bases left in between. This CDR3 is built from 15 residues. CDR3 in amino acids: CASSQVGVLSYEQYF. Written as DNA, the CDR3 is TGTGCCAGCAGCCAAGTCGGGGTCTTAAGCTACGAGCAGTACTTC.

This clonotype has ten or more counts. The chain has TRBV5-1 and TRBJ1-1; unclear D gene. CDR1 and CDR2 (germline): SGHRS, YFSETQ. V was clipped by 2 bases and J by 3 bases, with 5 bases between them. CDR3 length equals 12 residues. In DNA, the CDR3 is TGCGCCAGCAGCTTCCGGGACACTGAAGCTTTCTTT. Amino acids: CASSFRDTEAFF. The variable domain in full, with the rest retrieved from reference TRBV5-1 and TRBJ1-1, is KAGVTQTPRYLIKTRGQQVTLSCSPISGHRSVSWYQQTPGQGLQFLFEYFSETQRNKGNFPGRFSGRQFSNSRSEMNVSTLELGDSALYLCASSFRDTEAFFGQGTRLTVV.

The table lists this clonotype with many counts. The gene calls are TRBV7-6 and TRBJ2-3; D tentatively fits TRBD1 or TRBD2 (6 bases each). Germline loops: CDR1 SGHVS, CDR2 FNYEAQ. Trimming shortened V by 2 bases and J by 2 bases, and 14 bases separated the two germline ends. The CDR3 covers 16 residues. The CDR3 is CASSLRGGTSTDTQYF. CDR3 bases: TGTGCCAGCAGCTTAAGAGGGGGGACCTCCACAGATACGCAGTATTTT.

This clonotype was counted many times. The chain recombines TRBV6-6 with TRBJ2-1; D may be TRBD2 (6 bases). Germline V gene sequence: CDR1 MNHNY, CDR2 SVGAGI (reference sequence). CDR3 length: 14 residues. The V end was cut by 10 bases, the J end by 1 base, with 14 bases between. The CDR3 protein is CAIGTSRSYNEQFF. The DNA of the CDR3 is TGTGCCATCGGGACTTCGAGGTCCTACAATGAGCAGTTCTTC.

In its sample, this clonotype was seen many times. The V call is TRBV25-1, the J call TRBJ2-7; D is ambiguous. This CDR3 comprises 13 residues. Germline values: CDR1 MGHDK, CDR2 SYGVNS. Trimming pared 5 bases from V and 0 bases from J, leaving 8 bases between. The CDR3 sequence: CASSSPSSYEQYV. The CDR3 DNA reads as TGTGCCAGCAGTTCCCCGAGCTCCTACGAGCAGTACGTC.

This clonotype was observed at least ten times. The chain links TRBV11-1 to TRBJ2-5, with 7 positions matching TRBD1. CDR1 and CDR2 (germline): SGHAT, FQDESV (reference sequence). CDR3 length: 15 amino acids. Losses at the gene ends were 6 bases for V and 3 bases for J; bases not matched to a gene: 10. CDR3 amino acids: CASRNRDRGEETQYF. CDR3 in DNA: TGTGCCAGCAGGAACCGGGACAGAGGGGAAGAGACCCAGTACTTC.

This clonotype has ten or more counts. The chain couples TRBV18 to TRBJ1-1; TRBD1 is a possible D gene (5 bases). V was cut by 5 bases and J by 4 bases, with 17 bases left in between. The CDR3 loop spans 15 amino acids. Looked up from germline, CDR1 is KGHSH and CDR2 is LQKENI. The CDR3 sequence: CASSVARPGGTEAFF. For the CDR3, the DNA is TGTGCCAGCTCAGTCGCGCGGCCCGGGGGCACTGAAGCTTTCTTT.

This clonotype occurred many times. This chain connects TRBV4-1 to TRBJ2-4, with D possibly matching TRBD1 (5 bases). Looked up from germline, CDR1 is MGHRA and CDR2 is YSYEKL. There are 12 residues in the CDR3. V gave up 0 bases and J gave up 8 bases, with 5 bases separating them. Written as DNA, the CDR3 is TGCGCCAGCAGCCAAGAACAGGACATTCAGTACTTC. Its protein product is CASSQEQDIQYF.

This clonotype was seen many times. The rearrangement joins TRBV7-3 to TRBJ2-1; TRBD2 matches at 9 bases. Germline loops: CDR1 SGHTA, CDR2 FQGTGA. This CDR3 spans 16 amino acids. With 4 bases clipped from V and 1 base from J, the junction kept 5 bases outside the gene matches. The CDR3 protein is CASSSTSGSSYNEQFF. The CDR3 nucleotides read TGTGCCAGCAGCTCGACTAGCGGATCATCCTACAATGAGCAGTTCTTC.

The chain carries TRBV7-2 and TRBJ2-2, with no clear D. V was cut by 3 bases and J by 1 base, with 9 bases left in between. The CDR3 runs to 15 residues. Germline loops: CDR1 SGHTA, CDR2 FQGNSA. This chain's CDR3 is CASSFRSGNTGELFF. CDR3 coding DNA: TGTGCCAGCAGCTTTCGGTCCGGGAACACCGGGGAGCTGTTTTTT.

J is TRBJ2-3 and V is TRBV19; D is uncertain. The CDR3 length is 13 residues. The germline CDR1 and CDR2 sequences are LNHDA and SQIVND (reference sequence). Trimming pared 7 bases from V and 6 bases from J, leaving 14 bases between. The chain's CDR3 is CASNPRVGDTQYF. CDR3 coding DNA: TGTGCCAGTAACCCCCGCGTCGGCGATACGCAGTATTTT.

The J gene is TRBJ2-7, the V gene TRBV6-2 or TRBV6-3; TRBD1 matches at 9 bases. The germline V gene encodes CDR1 MNHEY and CDR2 SVGEGT. The CDR3 sequence is 16 residues long. Trimming at V came to 2 bases and at J to 6 bases, leaving 11 bases not matched to a gene. CDR3 in amino acids: CASSYEGTGWSGEQYF. The CDR3 DNA follows: TGTGCCAGCAGTTACGAAGGGACAGGGTGGTCCGGCGAGCAGTACTTC.

This clonotype was counted ten times or more. The CDR3 region is CASSLGDRGEQYF. The CDR3 DNA is TGCGCCAGCAGCTTGGGGGACAGGGGCGAGCAGTACTTC. The V call is TRBV5-1, the J call TRBJ2-7; 10 bases align to TRBD1. CDR3 length: 13 amino acids. J was trimmed by 6 bases and V by 0 bases; bases with no gene match: 0. Germline-derived CDR1 and CDR2 are SGHRS and YFSETQ.